One and the same sample provided the 21 T cell receptor beta chains below, sequenced in a study of T cells after yellow fever vaccination. Via MiXCR, TCRdb re-called the 5' RACE reads, giving one row per CDR3 protein. The sample gives just under 600,000 distinct CDR3 sequences, approximately 12% of which show up once; around 15% is in the top ten. The sequenced sample was PBMCs, obtained on the day of the yellow fever booster vaccination. The receptors derive from a man aged 25 to 45 who received the YFV17D yellow fever vaccine.

The DNA for the CDR3 is TGTGCCAGCAGCTTGGGGGCCGGTTCGGGCGTCTCCTACGAGCAGTACTTC. Amino acid sequence: CASSLGAGSGVSYEQYF. The chain combines TRBV5-4 with TRBJ2-7, with D hard to call. Germline V lookup: CDR1 SGHNT, CDR2 YYREEE (reference sequence). The ends were cut back, 0 bases at V and 0 bases at J, with 16 bases in the middle. The CDR3 is 17 residues long. Using reference TRBV5-4 and TRBJ2-7 for the parts outside the CDR3, the full variable domain is ETGVTQSPTHLIKTRGQQVTLRCSSQSGHNTVSWYQQALGQGPQFIFQYYREEENGRGNFPPRFSGLQFPNYSSELNVNALELDDSALYLCASSLGAGSGVSYEQYFGPGTRLTVT.

This clonotype has just a few counts. The J gene is TRBJ2-3, the V gene TRBV20-1, with 14 bases fitting TRBD2. Trimming cost V 4 bases and J 1 base; bases outside gene matches: 13. Germline-derived CDR1 and CDR2 are DFQATT and SNEGSKA (reference sequence). The CDR3 consists of 19 residues. The CDR3 here is CSATPLTSGRETGTDTQYF. In nucleotides, the CDR3 is TGCAGTGCTACCCCCCTGACTAGCGGGAGGGAGACAGGCACAGATACGCAGTATTTT.

This clonotype was detected ten times or more. The chain carries TRBV20-1 and TRBJ2-5; either TRBD1 or TRBD2 may supply D (5 bases each). V was cut by 1 base and J by 5 bases, with 8 bases left in between. In germline, CDR1 is DFQATT, CDR2 SNEGSKA (reference sequence). The CDR3 totals 12 residues. The CDR3 DNA sequence: TGCAGTGCTAGAGGGGGGTGGGAGACCCAGTACTTC. Amino acids: CSARGGWETQYF.

This clonotype came up a few times. The chain combines TRBV7-9 with TRBJ2-3, with D tentatively TRBD1 or TRBD2 (5 bases each). V gave up 4 bases and J gave up 6 bases, with 20 bases separating them. CDR1 is SEHNR and CDR2 is FQNEAQ in the germline V gene (reference sequence). This CDR3 region has 16 residues. The CDR3 DNA is TGTGCCAGCAGCTACCCGAGGGGCATAGCACCCGATACGCAGTATTTT. It codes for CASSYPRGIAPDTQYF.

This clonotype was found a few times. The rearrangement uses TRBV7-9 and TRBJ1-4, with D uncertain. Germline V gives CDR1 SEHNR, CDR2 FQNEAQ (reference sequence). Trimming took 0 bases from V and 5 from J, leaving 10 bases between them. The CDR3 consists of 15 residues. The CDR3 sequence is CASSLAEVGNEKLFF. The CDR3 DNA is TGTGCCAGCAGCTTAGCTGAGGTCGGGAATGAAAAACTGTTTTTT.

This clonotype was seen only a few times. The chain recombines TRBV4-1 with TRBJ2-1; 12 positions match TRBD2. The CDR3 runs 15 residues. From germline, CDR1 is MGHRA and CDR2 YSYEKL. V was clipped by 7 bases and J by 4 bases; unmatched bases: 5. The CDR3 DNA follows: TGCGCCAGCACCGTCGGACTAGCGGGGTACAATGAGCAGTTCTTC. Amino acids: CASTVGLAGYNEQFF.

This clonotype was counted only a few times. This chain uses TRBV7-9 with TRBJ2-7, with unresolved D. V lost 3 bases, J lost 5 bases, and 11 bases lay in between. This CDR3 spans 13 amino acids. CDR1 and CDR2 (germline): SEHNR, FQNEAQ (reference sequence). The CDR3 region is CASSLLTLDEQYF. For the CDR3, the DNA is TGTGCCAGCAGCTTGTTGACTCTCGACGAGCAGTACTTC.

This clonotype was seen a handful of times. The chain joins TRBV30 to TRBJ2-2; 8 bases fit TRBD2. With V trimmed by 0 bases and J by 5 bases, 2 bases remained unmatched. This CDR3 has 14 amino acids. Germline assignment: CDR1 GTSNPN and CDR2 SVGIG (reference sequence). DNA of the CDR3: TGTGCCTGGAGTGTGGCTAGCGGGACCGGGGAGCTGTTTTTT. It is translated as CAWSVASGTGELFF.

The chain couples TRBV4-2 to TRBJ1-1; tentative D call: TRBD1 (5 bases). The germline V gene has CDR1 LGHNA and CDR2 YNFKEQ. The length of the CDR3 is 15 residues. Deletions cut 0 bases from V and 4 bases from J, with 12 bases between. The CDR3 loop is CASSQEPRVPTEAFF. CDR3 nucleotides: TGTGCCAGCAGCCAAGAGCCCAGGGTCCCCACTGAAGCTTTCTTT.

DNA for the CDR3: TGCGCCAGCAGCTCCGAGCCGGGAAACACCATATATTTT. Its protein product is CASSSEPGNTIYF. V and J are TRBV5-1 and TRBJ1-3; D is ambiguous. V was trimmed by 3 bases and J by 4 bases, leaving 8 bases between them. The CDR3 loop spans 13 amino acids. The V gene's germline CDR1 is SGHRS and CDR2 YFSETQ.

Only a few counts were recorded for this clonotype. V usage is TRBV4-2 and J usage is TRBJ2-7; D possibly uses TRBD1 or TRBD2 (5 bases each). V was shortened by 4 bases and J by 7 bases, with 17 bases between the two germline ends. Germline V CDR1 and CDR2: LGHNA, YNFKEQ. CDR3 length: 14 residues. This CDR3 is CASSRPGRLGEQYF. The CDR3 DNA reads as TGTGCCAGCAGCCGCCCGGGACGCCTTGGAGAGCAGTACTTC.

The chain recombines TRBV7-2 with TRBJ2-7; D is perhaps TRBD1 or TRBD2 (5 bases each). V was pared by 4 bases and J by 6 bases, with 10 bases between. The germline gives CDR1 SGHTA, CDR2 FQGNSA. This CDR3 has 12 residues. CDR3 sequence: CASSSTRGEQYF. The CDR3 DNA sequence: TGTGCCAGCAGCTCAACTAGGGGCGAGCAGTACTTC.

This clonotype was detected only a few times. The rearrangement uses TRBV7-2 and TRBJ1-2, with no clear D. The germline V and J ends were trimmed by 0 bases and 2 bases, with 13 bases remaining between them. From germline, CDR1 is SGHTA and CDR2 FQGNSA. There are 16 residues in the CDR3. CDR3 DNA: TGTGCCAGCAGCTTAGCAGCTTCGGTATCCAACTATGGCTACACCTTC. The encoded protein is CASSLAASVSNYGYTF.

The chain uses TRBV20-1 and TRBJ2-1; D might be TRBD2 (5 bases). Germline lookup yields CDR1 DFQATT and CDR2 SNEGSKA (reference sequence). This CDR3 has 16 residues. Trimming cost V 0 bases and J 7 bases, with 19 bases left between them. The chain's CDR3 is CSARDLERERLNEQFF. The CDR3 coding sequence is TGCAGTGCTAGAGATCTGGAGAGGGAGCGTTTGAATGAGCAGTTCTTC.

This clonotype occurred a few times. This chain joins TRBV20-1 and TRBJ2-5; weak D call: TRBD1 (5 bases). The germline gives CDR1 DFQATT, CDR2 SNEGSKA (reference sequence). Trimming took off 3 bases at V and 8 bases at J, with 16 bases between the two ends. There are 13 residues in the CDR3. This CDR3 is CSARWGRRETQYF. CDR3 nucleotides: TGCAGTGCTAGGTGGGGCAGAAGAGAAACCCAGTACTTC.

This clonotype was detected only a few times. This chain connects TRBV6-5 to TRBJ2-7; no clear D gene. V lost 4 bases and J 0 bases, leaving 13 bases between the germline ends. This CDR3 is 15 amino acids long. Per germline, CDR1 MNHEY and CDR2 SVGAGI. Here the CDR3 reads CASSSPKQSSYEQYF. The CDR3 nucleotides are TGTGCCAGCAGTTCCCCAAAGCAGAGCTCCTACGAGCAGTACTTC.

This clonotype was detected only a few times. The chain couples TRBV7-2 to TRBJ2-7; the D call may be TRBD1 or TRBD2 (5 bases each). CDR1 is SGHTA and CDR2 is FQGNSA in the germline V gene. With 7 bases removed from V and 3 bases from J, the gap between germline ends came to 13 bases. CDR3 size: 13 residues. The CDR3 protein is CASTRDEIYEQYF. The CDR3 nucleotides are TGTGCCAGCACCCGGGACGAGATCTACGAGCAGTACTTC. The whole variable domain, filled in from reference TRBV7-2 and TRBJ2-7, reads GAGVSQSPSNKVTEKGKDVELRCDPISGHTALYWYRQSLGQGLEFLIYFQGNSAPDKSGLPSDRFSAERTGGSVSTLTIQRTQQEDSAVYLCASTRDEIYEQYFGPGTRLTVT.

V usage is TRBV5-1 and J usage is TRBJ2-1; the D is unclear. The germline V gene encodes CDR1 SGHRS and CDR2 YFSETQ. The length of the CDR3 is 15 residues. The V end was cut by 3 bases, the J end by 0 bases, with 10 bases between. This CDR3 reads CASSYGQSSYNEQFF. CDR3 in DNA: TGCGCCAGCAGCTACGGTCAGAGCTCCTACAATGAGCAGTTCTTC. The variable domain in full, with the rest retrieved from reference TRBV5-1 and TRBJ2-1, is KAGVTQTPRYLIKTRGQQVTLSCSPISGHRSVSWYQQTPGQGLQFLFEYFSETQRNKGNFPGRFSGRQFSNSRSEMNVSTLELGDSALYLCASSYGQSSYNEQFFGPGTRLTVL.

This clonotype came up a few times. The rearrangement uses TRBV12-5 and TRBJ2-2, with 10 bases aligning to TRBD2. The CDR3 length is 18 residues. The germline gives CDR1 LGHNT, CDR2 FRNRAP. The V gene end was trimmed by 5 bases and the J gene end by 2 bases; junction bases not matched to a gene: 11. CDR3 DNA: TGTGCTAGTGGTACCCCCCCGGGACTAGCGACCAACACCGGGGAGCTGTTTTTT. Protein: CASGTPPGLATNTGELFF.

In this sample, this clonotype turned up a few times. J is TRBJ1-5 and V is TRBV7-7; no clear D. From germline, CDR1 is SSHAT and CDR2 FNYEAQ (reference sequence). The CDR3 consists of 11 residues. This CDR3 reads CASPCPQPQHF. The CDR3 DNA is TGTGCTAGCCCCTGTCCCCAGCCCCAGCATTTT.

There are a few counts of this clonotype. The CDR3 DNA sequence: TGTGCCAGCAGCGTATTATTTCGGGGGTCCTACACCTTC. Translating it yields CASSVLFRGSYTF. This chain uses TRBV5-8 with TRBJ1-2; TRBD1 is a possible D gene (5 bases). The CDR3 covers 13 residues. Per the germline V gene, CDR1 is SGHTS and CDR2 is YDEGEE. V lost 4 bases and J 10 bases, leaving 17 bases between the germline ends. Full variable domain (rest looked up from reference TRBV5-8 and TRBJ1-2): EAGVTQSPTHLIKTRGQQATLRCSPISGHTSVYWYQQALGLGLQFLLWYDEGEERNRGNFPPRFSGRQFPNYSSELNVNALELEDSALYLCASSVLFRGSYTFGSGTRLTVV.